This TCR beta chain was profiled in a study of immune cell composition in non-small cell lung cancer. Study results and limitations: Tumour TCR-beta clonality was not significantly tied to smoking pack-years. Tumour-reactive clones were not shown to match dominant in vivo tumour clones.

Only in-frame clones appear in the TCRdb table, and some are missing; sequencing was by immunoSEQ multiplex PCR. The data contain 850 to 950 clones, about four fifths of them singletons. The V gene's germline CDR1 is MNHEY and CDR2 SVGAGI. The CDR3 covers 15 residues. V lost 6 bases, J lost 4 bases, and 18 bases lay in between. With regard to this clone: Its antigen remains unidentified.

The clonotype was recovered from a human donor with non-small cell lung cancer. This rearrangement joins TRBV6-5 to TRBJ1-2, with TRBD1 as a possible D gene (6 bases). The sequenced material came from lung tumor tissue. The CDR3 DNA is TGTGCCAGCAGAATCCGGGACACGCGACGCTATGGCTACACCTTC. It codes for CASRIRDTRRYGYTF.